Below are 19 T cell receptor beta chains sequenced from a single sample in a study of identical twins. TCRdb passed the 5' RACE reads through MiXCR, listing each CDR3 protein once. The sample holds some 570,000 distinct CDR3 sequences, around 20% seen once. These same data were also listed under a study on yellow fever vaccine responses in identical twins.

Sequencing was performed on CD4+ T cells sorted from blood. The receptor source for this set is a woman younger than 35 in good health.

This clonotype was counted between two and nine times. The CDR3 nucleotides are TGTGCCAGCAGCCCTAGGTCAGCGGGAGTCAACAATGAGCAGTTCTTC. Residues: CASSPRSAGVNNEQFF. This chain connects TRBV3-1 to TRBJ2-1, with TRBD2 matching 8 bases. This CDR3 is 16 amino acids long. The junction had 10 bases not matched to a gene; V was cut back by 4 bases and J by 5 bases. Germline loops: CDR1 LGHDT, CDR2 YNNKEL (reference sequence).

This chain connects TRBV4-1 to TRBJ2-2; 8 bases are a match to TRBD2. The J segment lost 3 bases and the V segment lost 3 bases, leaving 15 bases of the junction unmatched. The CDR3 runs 19 residues. The germline V gene encodes CDR1 MGHRA and CDR2 YSYEKL. CDR3 sequence reads: CASSQGRLSGGLDTGELFF. CDR3 in DNA: TGCGCCAGCAGCCAGGGACGATTGTCGGGGGGGCTCGACACCGGGGAGCTGTTTTTT.

This sequence joins TRBV5-1 and TRBJ2-3, with D possibly matching TRBD2 (6 bases). Germline lookup yields CDR1 SGHRS and CDR2 YFSETQ. V was shortened by 4 bases and J by 2 bases, with 17 bases between the two germline ends. This CDR3 is built from 16 residues. CDR3 DNA: TGCGCCAGCAGCCCGGGGGTACAGGAGTTCACAGATACGCAGTATTTT. Amino acid sequence: CASSPGVQEFTDTQYF.

This chain connects TRBV12-3 or TRBV12-4 to TRBJ2-7; the match to TRBD2 covers 7 bases. The CDR3 has 14 residues. Trimming cost V 2 bases and J 0 bases; bases outside gene matches: 1. This chain's CDR3 is CASSLREVSYEQYF. CDR3 nucleotide sequence: TGTGCCAGCAGTTTACGGGAGGTCTCCTACGAGCAGTACTTC.

This chain connects TRBV7-9 to TRBJ2-3; TRBD2 aligns across 10 bases. The CDR3 consists of 17 residues. Unmatched junction bases numbered 14, after V lost 4 bases and J lost 7 bases. From germline, CDR1 is SEHNR and CDR2 FQNEAQ (reference sequence). The CDR3: CASSSASGGVVRNTQYF. In DNA form, the CDR3 reads TGTGCCAGCAGCTCTGCTAGCGGGGGAGTGGTTCGGAATACGCAGTATTTT. Full variable domain (outside the CDR3, taken from reference TRBV7-9 and TRBJ2-3): DTGVSQNPRHKITKRGQNVTFRCDPISEHNRLYWYRQTLGQGPEFLTYFQNEAQLEKSRLLSDRFSAERPKGSFSTLEIQRTEQGDSAMYLCASSSASGGVVRNTQYFGPGTRLTVL.

This clonotype was counted between two and nine times. J is TRBJ1-1 and V is TRBV15; no clear D. Germline-derived CDR1 and CDR2 are LNHNV and YYDKDF (reference sequence). The CDR3 is made up of 13 amino acids. Trimming took 7 bases from V and 1 from J, leaving 10 bases between them. The CDR3, as DNA: TGTGCCACCACTAGCCAGGCGAACACTGAAGCTTTCTTT. Its protein is CATTSQANTEAFF. The complete variable domain, with remaining parts taken from reference TRBV15 and TRBJ1-1, reads DAMVIQNPRYQVTQFGKPVTLSCSQTLNHNVMYWYQQKSSQAPKLLFHYYDKDFNNEADTPDNFQSRRPNTSFCFLDIRSPGLGDTAMYLCATTSQANTEAFFGQGTRLTVV.

The chain combines TRBV7-2 with TRBJ2-7; weak D call: TRBD1 (6 bases). The CDR3 is 14 amino acids. Per the germline V gene, CDR1 is SGHTA and CDR2 is FQGNSA. Between the trimmed V and J ends, which lost 3 bases and 1 base, there was a span of 10 bases. The CDR3 protein is CASSFTGKSYEQYF. The CDR3 DNA reads TGTGCCAGCAGCTTTACAGGGAAGTCCTACGAGCAGTACTTC.

In its sample, this clonotype was seen a few times. V usage is TRBV6-5 and J usage is TRBJ1-1; D remains ambiguous. The CDR3 contains 14 residues. Germline CDR1 and CDR2: MNHEY and SVGAGI. Trimming removed 0 bases at V and 0 bases at J, with 5 bases between. The CDR3 sequence is CASSYSDVNTEAFF. CDR3 nucleotide sequence: TGTGCCAGCAGTTACTCAGACGTGAACACTGAAGCTTTCTTT.

In its sample, this clonotype was seen a few times. The J gene is TRBJ2-7, the V gene TRBV28, with D possibly TRBD1 on 6 matching bases. The CDR3 sequence is 12 residues long. Deletions cut 2 bases from V and 5 bases from J, with 7 bases between. Germline loops: CDR1 MDHEN, CDR2 SYDVKM. The CDR3 is CASSLGGHEQYF. The CDR3 nucleotides are TGTGCCAGCAGTTTAGGGGGCCACGAGCAGTACTTC.

A few counts support this clonotype. This chain uses TRBV11-1 with TRBJ2-2; D remains unclear. There are 18 residues in the CDR3. In germline, CDR1 is SGHAT, CDR2 FQDESV (reference sequence). Trimming left V 2 bases short and J 0 bases short, with 16 bases between. The CDR3 loop reads CASSLTQLYPANTGELFF. CDR3 nucleotides: TGTGCCAGCAGCTTAACCCAACTATACCCCGCGAACACCGGGGAGCTGTTTTTT.

This rearrangement joins TRBV28 to TRBJ1-2, with D maybe TRBD1 (5 bases). The CDR3 is 15 amino acids. Per germline, CDR1 MDHEN and CDR2 SYDVKM. Trimming stripped 5 bases from V and 7 bases from J, with 20 bases between. The CDR3 DNA follows: TGTGCCAGCAGTGAAACTAGACAGCCACTAAGTGGCTACACCTTC. This gives the protein CASSETRQPLSGYTF.

The V and J genes are TRBV19 and TRBJ1-2; D ambiguous. V lost 5 bases and J 8 bases, leaving 9 bases between the germline ends. This CDR3 contains 11 residues. Germline-derived CDR1 and CDR2 are LNHDA and SQIVND (reference sequence). CDR3 in amino acids: CASSALRGYTF. DNA of the CDR3: TGTGCCAGTAGTGCCCTCAGGGGCTACACCTTC.

This clonotype was counted only a few times. This chain uses TRBV5-1 with TRBJ2-7, with D possibly TRBD1 on 6 matching bases. Trimming cost V 2 bases and J 2 bases, with 14 bases left between them. The germline CDR1 and CDR2 sequences are SGHRS and YFSETQ. The CDR3 length is 15 residues. CDR3 protein: CASSFTGHGAYEQYF. CDR3 bases: TGCGCCAGCAGCTTCACAGGGCATGGAGCCTACGAGCAGTACTTC. The variable domain in full, with the rest retrieved from reference TRBV5-1 and TRBJ2-7, is KAGVTQTPRYLIKTRGQQVTLSCSPISGHRSVSWYQQTPGQGLQFLFEYFSETQRNKGNFPGRFSGRQFSNSRSEMNVSTLELGDSALYLCASSFTGHGAYEQYFGPGTRLTVT.

V usage is TRBV11-2 and J usage is TRBJ2-2; D gene ambiguous. CDR3 length: 15 residues. V shed 4 bases and J shed 1 base, with 10 bases lying between them. Germline values: CDR1 SGHAT, CDR2 FQNNGV. CDR3 nucleotides: TGTGCCAGCAGCTATTGGTCCTTGAACACCGGGGAGCTGTTTTTT. This encodes CASSYWSLNTGELFF.

This clonotype has ten or more counts. The genes are TRBV29-1 and TRBJ1-2; a possible D gene is TRBD1 (5 bases). Germline CDR1 is SQVTM and CDR2 is ANQGSEA. The V end lost 3 bases, the J end lost 2 bases, and 16 bases lay between the germline ends. CDR3 length equals 15 residues. Written as DNA, the CDR3 is TGCAGCGTTGAGGGCGGGGGGGAAGGAAACTATGGCTACACCTTC. Residues: CSVEGGGEGNYGYTF.

The sample holds many counts of this clonotype. The chain has TRBV6-4 and TRBJ2-1, with 10 bases identical to TRBD2. V shed 4 bases and J 0 bases; nucleotides not matched to a gene: 0. The CDR3 loop spans 15 amino acids. CDR1 is MRHNA, CDR2 SNTAGT, per germline. The CDR3 protein is CASSGTSGSYNEQFF. The CDR3 bases are TGTGCCAGCAGTGGGACTAGCGGCTCCTACAATGAGCAGTTCTTC.

V gene TRBV12-3 or TRBV12-4 combines with J gene TRBJ2-1; D might be TRBD2 (6 bases). V shed 2 bases and J shed 8 bases, with 13 bases lying between them. This CDR3 is 14 amino acids long. CDR3 region: CASSLMGGKDEQFF. The CDR3 DNA is TGTGCCAGCAGTTTAATGGGGGGAAAGGATGAGCAGTTCTTC.

This chain links TRBV12-3 or TRBV12-4 with TRBJ2-1; 10 positions match TRBD2. There are 17 residues in the CDR3. Trimming took 6 bases from V and 5 from J; bases not matched to a gene: 13. CDR3 loop: CASSPLRTSGWNNEQFF. The CDR3 region has the DNA TGTGCCAGCAGCCCCCTTCGGACTAGCGGTTGGAACAATGAGCAGTTCTTC.

The CDR3 DNA reads as TGTGCTAGTGCTCAAGGACAGGGACCCTATGGCTACACCTTC. Translation: CASAQGQGPYGYTF. The rearrangement joins TRBV12-5 to TRBJ1-2; 8 positions agree with TRBD1. The ends lost 7 bases at V and 4 bases at J; junction bases unmatched: 8. The CDR3 runs 14 residues. Germline V gene lookup returns CDR1 LGHNT and CDR2 FRNRAP.